These 25 T cell receptor beta chains came from one sample sequenced in a study of PD-1 blockade in classical Hodgkin lymphoma. All trial patients relapsed after autologous stem cell transplantation. Sequencing was performed with immunoSEQ multiplex PCR; in TCRdb, only in-frame clones are kept and a portion is missing. Found here are about 93,000 clones, about nine tenths of them singletons; the top ten hold approximately 2.4%. This material consisted of peripheral blood mononuclear cells (PBMCs), taken before the second cycle of nivolumab. Receptors were obtained from a human donor with classical Hodgkin lymphoma.

The rearrangement links TRBV10-3 to TRBJ2-7; 7 bases fit TRBD2. Germline CDR1 ENHRY, CDR2 SYGVKD. The junction had 10 bases not matched to a gene; V was cut back by 3 bases and J by 2 bases. The CDR3 spans 16 residues. CDR3 in DNA: TGTGCCATCAGTGATCTCATAGCGGGTCTCACCTACGAGCAGTACTTC. Translation: CAISDLIAGLTYEQYF.

The V call is TRBV28, the J call TRBJ2-1; TRBD2 aligns across 14 bases. J lost 8 bases, V lost 8 bases, and 5 bases had no gene match. Germline CDR1 is MDHEN and CDR2 is SYDVKM. The CDR3 length is 14 residues. The CDR3 DNA reads TGTGCCAGCCGGGGGACTAGCGGGAGTTATGAGCAGTTCTTC. Residues: CASRGTSGSYEQFF.

The chain has TRBV25-1 and TRBJ2-7, with D possibly being TRBD1 (6 bases). The V end was cut by 3 bases, the J end by 10 bases, with 19 bases between. CDR3 length: 14 amino acids. The germline V gene encodes CDR1 MGHDK and CDR2 SYGVNS. CDR3 sequence: CASSDPRTVGQQYF. In DNA form, the CDR3 reads TGTGCCAGCAGTGACCCCCGGACAGTCGGGCAACAGTACTTC.

The chain links TRBV25-1 to TRBJ1-1; D is undetermined. V was trimmed by 7 bases and J by 4 bases, leaving 7 bases between them. This CDR3 has 11 amino acids. Germline V CDR1 and CDR2: MGHDK, SYGVNS. CDR3 amino acids: CASNRGTEAFF. The CDR3 bases are TGTGCCAGCAACCGAGGCACTGAAGCTTTCTTT.

The chain recombines TRBV28 with TRBJ2-5; D unclear. Looked up from germline, CDR1 is MDHEN and CDR2 is SYDVKM. The CDR3 runs 12 residues. Between the trimmed V and J ends, which lost 5 bases and 2 bases, there was a span of 6 bases. This chain's CDR3 is CASSREQETQYF. The DNA for the CDR3 is TGTGCCAGCAGTAGGGAACAAGAGACCCAGTACTTC.

The gene calls are TRBV19 and TRBJ2-2; TRBD1 matches 7 bases. Germline-derived CDR1 and CDR2 are LNHDA and SQIVND (reference sequence). The CDR3 has 22 amino acids. The J segment lost 3 bases and the V segment lost 4 bases, leaving 26 bases of the junction unmatched. CDR3 nucleotides: TGTGCCAGTAGTACGAGGTTGCGGCTTCGACAGGGACGGCACAGAGACACCGGGGAGCTGTTTTTT. This codes for CASSTRLRLRQGRHRDTGELFF. Full variable domain (outside the CDR3, taken from reference TRBV19 and TRBJ2-2): DGGITQSPKYLFRKEGQNVTLSCEQNLNHDAMYWYRQDPGQGLRLIYYSQIVNDFQKGDIAEGYSVSREKKESFPLTVTSAQKNPTAFYLCASSTRLRLRQGRHRDTGELFFGEGSRLTVL.

This sequence joins TRBV2 and TRBJ2-1; TRBD2 might be the D (5 bases). The CDR3 runs 18 residues. CDR1 and CDR2 (germline): SNHLY, FYNNEI. Trimming stripped 10 bases from V and 0 bases from J, with 25 bases between. CDR3 coding DNA: TGTGCCATCGAGGGAGTGGGTCTGAAAGGGAGCTCCTACAATGAGCAGTTCTTC. Translation gives CAIEGVGLKGSSYNEQFF. The full variable domain, its missing parts supplied by reference TRBV2 and TRBJ2-1, is EPEVTQTPSHQVTQMGQEVILRCVPISNHLYFYWYRQILGQKVEFLVSFYNNEISEKSEIFDDQFSVERPDGSNFTLKIRSTKLEDSAMYFCAIEGVGLKGSSYNEQFFGPGTRLTVL.

This sequence joins TRBV29-1 and TRBJ2-1; D tentatively reads TRBD1 or TRBD2 (5 bases each). V was clipped by 3 bases and J by 3 bases, with 15 bases between them. The CDR3 is made up of 15 amino acids. CDR1 and CDR2 from the germline V gene are SQVTM and ANQGSEA. The CDR3 DNA is TGCAGCGTTGAGGGGGTGGGAGCGAGCTACAATGAGCAGTTCTTC. Its translation: CSVEGVGASYNEQFF.

J is TRBJ1-2 and V is TRBV5-1, with D perhaps matching TRBD1 (5 bases). The V gene's germline CDR1 is SGHRS and CDR2 YFSETQ. This CDR3 comprises 12 residues. V was cut by 2 bases and J by 9 bases, with 11 bases left in between. CDR3 in amino acids: CASSLRQDSYTF. The CDR3 DNA reads as TGCGCCAGCAGCTTAAGGCAGGACAGCTACACCTTC. Full variable domain (outside the CDR3, taken from reference TRBV5-1 and TRBJ1-2): KAGVTQTPRYLIKTRGQQVTLSCSPISGHRSVSWYQQTPGQGLQFLFEYFSETQRNKGNFPGRFSGRQFSNSRSEMNVSTLELGDSALYLCASSLRQDSYTFGSGTRLTVV.

J is TRBJ2-5 and V is TRBV6-5, with D perhaps matching TRBD1 (6 bases). Germline V gene data show CDR1 as MNHEY and CDR2 as SVGAGI. Trimming pared 8 bases from V and 2 bases from J, leaving 9 bases between. CDR3 length: 12 amino acids. The CDR3 protein is CASSDRQETQYF. In DNA form, the CDR3 reads TGTGCCAGCTCGGACAGACAAGAGACCCAGTACTTC.

The chain recombines TRBV20-1 with TRBJ2-1; a weak D match, TRBD2 (5 bases). The CDR3 contains 10 residues. V was pared by 1 base and J by 12 bases, with 7 bases between. The germline V gene has CDR1 DFQATT and CDR2 SNEGSKA (reference sequence). This CDR3 reads CSARVEAQFF. The CDR3 coding sequence is TGCAGTGCTAGAGTGGAGGCGCAGTTCTTC.

This sequence joins TRBV7-9 and TRBJ1-1; possibly TRBD1 for D (6 bases). This CDR3 spans 14 amino acids. Germline CDR1 is SEHNR and CDR2 is FQNEAQ (reference sequence). The V end was cut by 5 bases, the J end by 5 bases, with 15 bases between. This CDR3 is CASSTGTSETEAFF. As DNA, the CDR3 is TGTGCCAGCAGCACAGGGACCTCGGAGACTGAAGCTTTCTTT.

This chain uses TRBV7-3 with TRBJ2-2; TRBD2 aligns across 7 bases. The length of the CDR3 is 16 residues. CDR1 SGHTA and CDR2 FQGTGA come from the germline V gene. With V trimmed by 2 bases and J by 3 bases, 6 bases remained unmatched. CDR3 sequence reads: CASSLGAGRDTGELFF. DNA for the CDR3: TGTGCCAGCAGCTTAGGCGCAGGGAGGGACACCGGGGAGCTGTTTTTT.

This chain joins TRBV11-2 and TRBJ2-2, with 7 bases that match TRBD2. Looked up from germline, CDR1 is SGHAT and CDR2 is FQNNGV. The V segment lost 2 bases and the J segment 8 bases; nucleotides outside the gene matches: 14. The CDR3 runs to 17 residues. CDR3 amino acids: CASSLRPGGGPMGELFF. The DNA for the CDR3 is TGTGCCAGCAGCTTACGCCCGGGGGGAGGCCCCATGGGGGAGCTGTTTTTT.

The chain uses TRBV6-5 and TRBJ1-1; 7 nucleotides match TRBD1. Germline lookup yields CDR1 MNHEY and CDR2 SVGAGI. The trim removed 2 bases at V and 0 bases at J, leaving 3 bases unmatched. There are 15 residues in the CDR3. The CDR3 loop is CASSYRGLVNTEAFF. The CDR3 DNA sequence: TGTGCCAGCAGTTACAGGGGGCTAGTGAACACTGAAGCTTTCTTT.

This clone was seen once. The J gene is TRBJ2-3, the V gene TRBV10-1; D remains unclear. CDR1 WNHNN and CDR2 SYGVQD come from the germline V gene (reference sequence). This CDR3 region has 16 residues. Trimming removed 0 bases from V and 2 bases from J, with 12 bases in between. The CDR3 DNA reads as TGCGCCAGCAGTGAGTCGTGGCCCTCGTACACAGATACGCAGTATTTT. Translating gives CASSESWPSYTDTQYF.

The rearrangement joins TRBV7-6 to TRBJ2-1; D could derive from TRBD1 or TRBD2 (8 bases each). V was trimmed by 4 bases and J by 3 bases, leaving 13 bases between them. Germline CDR1 and CDR2: SGHVS and FNYEAQ. The CDR3 sequence is 15 residues long. The CDR3 DNA follows: TGTGCCAGCAGCTATAGCGGGACAGGCTACAATGAGCAGTTCTTC. Its translation: CASSYSGTGYNEQFF.

The chain carries TRBV10-3 and TRBJ2-3; D is undetermined. The V end was cut by 4 bases, the J end by 0 bases, with 11 bases between. Per germline, CDR1 ENHRY and CDR2 SYGVKD. This CDR3 comprises 15 residues. The CDR3 sequence: CAISASRTSTDTQYF. The DNA for the CDR3 is TGTGCCATCAGTGCCTCAAGAACTAGCACAGATACGCAGTATTTT.

The CDR3 region has the DNA TGTGCCAGTAGTATTGTTCCGGTCGGACTAGCGCCCAAAGAGACCCAGTACTTC. This translates into CASSIVPVGLAPKETQYF. This chain links TRBV19 with TRBJ2-5, with TRBD2 matching over 9 bases. The CDR3 spans 18 residues. Germline V lookup: CDR1 LNHDA, CDR2 SQIVND (reference sequence). Trimming cost V 3 bases and J 3 bases; bases outside gene matches: 14.

This clone was seen once. V gene TRBV18 combines with J gene TRBJ1-1, with TRBD1 as a possible D gene (6 bases). With 3 bases removed from V and 1 base from J, the gap between germline ends came to 12 bases. Germline V gene lookup returns CDR1 KGHSH and CDR2 LQKENI. The CDR3 extends over 15 amino acids. The CDR3 sequence: CASSPTGLWNTEAFF. CDR3 nucleotides: TGTGCCAGCTCACCGACAGGCCTCTGGAACACTGAAGCTTTCTTT.

The chain is built from TRBV19 and TRBJ2-7; no clear D gene. Germline CDR1 LNHDA, CDR2 SQIVND (reference sequence). Trimming shortened V by 5 bases and J by 5 bases, and 13 bases separated the two germline ends. CDR3 length equals 13 residues. CDR3 protein: CASSVIPGNEQYF. CDR3 nucleotides: TGTGCCAGTAGTGTTATTCCTGGGAACGAGCAGTACTTC.

The chain couples TRBV12-5 to TRBJ2-7, with D possibly being TRBD1 (5 bases). The CDR3 runs 13 residues. V lost 5 bases and J 2 bases, leaving 10 bases between the germline ends. The germline V gene encodes CDR1 LGHNT and CDR2 FRNRAP. The CDR3 loop reads CASGQDTAYEQYF. The CDR3 DNA follows: TGTGCTAGTGGTCAGGACACCGCCTACGAGCAGTACTTC.

V usage is TRBV6-5 and J usage is TRBJ2-2; the D is unclear. This CDR3 is 14 amino acids long. The germline V gene encodes CDR1 MNHEY and CDR2 SVGAGI. With 2 bases removed from V and 2 bases from J, the gap between germline ends came to 6 bases. This CDR3 is CASSYGENTGELFF. DNA of the CDR3: TGTGCCAGCAGTTACGGGGAAAACACCGGGGAGCTGTTTTTT.

The chain couples TRBV5-4 to TRBJ1-1; TRBD1 aligns across 8 bases. Germline V CDR1 and CDR2: SGHNT, YYREEE (reference sequence). V lost 7 bases and J lost 0; bases outside the gene matches: 8. The CDR3 runs 15 residues. DNA for the CDR3: TGTGCCAGCGCAAAGACAGGGGTCATGAACACTGAAGCTTTCTTT. Residues: CASAKTGVMNTEAFF.

The chain is built from TRBV11-3 and TRBJ2-3, with D tentatively TRBD1 (6 bases). The CDR3 runs 12 residues. CDR1 and CDR2 from the germline V gene are SGHNT and YENEEA. Trimming removed 5 bases from V and 5 bases from J, with 8 bases in between. CDR3 nucleotides: TGTGCCAGCAGCGAAGGGGGAGATACGCAGTATTTT. This translates into CASSEGGDTQYF. Combining the CDR3 with reference TRBV11-3 and TRBJ2-3 gives the whole variable domain EAGVVQSPRYKIIEKKQPVAFWCNPISGHNTLYWYLQNLGQGPELLIRYENEEAVDDSQLPKDRFSAERLKGVDSTLKIQPAELGDSAVYLCASSEGGDTQYFGPGTRLTVL.